These 15 T cell receptor beta chains were all obtained from the same sample, sequenced in a study of blood T cell repertoires in COVID-19. Clones were sequenced by immunoSEQ multiplex PCR, and TCRdb holds only the in-frame ones, with some missing. The data hold roughly 20,000 clones, with 85% to 90% observed a single time. The sequencing input was peripheral blood. These receptors came from a human donor in a cohort sampled during active COVID-19.

The chain is built from TRBV11-2 and TRBJ2-7; D unclear. This CDR3 region has 14 residues. Germline V gene lookup returns CDR1 SGHAT and CDR2 FQNNGV. The V end lost 1 base, the J end lost 2 bases, and 9 bases lay between the germline ends. CDR3 sequence (DNA): TGTGCCAGCAGCTTAGGTCGACACCCCTACGAGCAGTACTTC. Its protein is CASSLGRHPYEQYF.

This clone has just one count. V usage is TRBV24-1 and J usage is TRBJ2-4; perhaps TRBD1 as D (8 bases). Trimming left V 3 bases short and J 6 bases short, with 17 bases between. This CDR3 contains 16 residues. Looked up from germline, CDR1 is KGHDR and CDR2 is SFDVKD. CDR3 protein: CATSDGGAGGLNIQYF. The CDR3 DNA follows: TGTGCCACCAGTGATGGGGGGGCAGGGGGCTTAAACATTCAGTACTTC.

This clone was observed a handful of times. V is TRBV7-6 and J is TRBJ2-2; TRBD2 matches at 12 bases. CDR1 is SGHVS and CDR2 is FNYEAQ in the germline V gene. The V segment lost 5 bases and the J segment 6 bases; nucleotides outside the gene matches: 7. The CDR3 is 16 residues long. The CDR3 sequence: CASSTGLAGRAGELFF. The CDR3 DNA follows: TGTGCCAGCAGCACCGGACTAGCGGGAAGGGCCGGGGAGCTGTTTTTT.

V is TRBV30 and J is TRBJ1-6; 8 nucleotides agree with TRBD1. V lost 1 base, J lost 4 bases, and 6 bases stayed unmatched. Germline lookup yields CDR1 GTSNPN and CDR2 SVGIG (reference sequence). This CDR3 has 16 residues. CDR3: CAWSASRTGYNSPLHF. CDR3 DNA: TGTGCCTGGAGTGCTAGCCGGACAGGGTATAATTCACCCCTCCACTTT.

The genes are TRBV2 and TRBJ2-3, with 10 bases fitting TRBD2. This CDR3 has 18 amino acids. J lost 2 bases, V lost 5 bases, and 13 bases had no gene match. Germline V CDR1 and CDR2: SNHLY, FYNNEI. The CDR3, as DNA: TGTGCCAGCAGTTTTTCGCTAGCGGGAGCGGTAGACACAGATACGCAGTATTTT. Protein sequence: CASSFSLAGAVDTDTQYF.

The chain has TRBV9 and TRBJ2-1; TRBD2 matches 11 bases. CDR3 length equals 18 residues. Per germline, CDR1 SGDLS and CDR2 YYNGEE. With V trimmed by 0 bases and J by 2 bases, 7 bases remained unmatched. The CDR3 spells CASSVAFSSGGTYNEQFF. The CDR3 DNA sequence: TGTGCCAGCAGCGTAGCTTTCTCTAGCGGGGGGACCTACAATGAGCAGTTCTTC.

Worth noting for this clone: The same CDR3 is also encoded by other DNA sequences in this sample. V is TRBV19 and J is TRBJ1-5, with 10 bases identical to TRBD1. This CDR3 is built from 15 residues. Germline V CDR1 and CDR2: LNHDA, SQIVND (reference sequence). V lost 4 bases to trimming and J lost 6 bases; unmatched junction nucleotides: 6. The CDR3 region has the DNA TGTGCCAGTAGTACACCGGGACAGGGGACTCAGCCCCAGCATTTT. It yields the protein CASSTPGQGTQPQHF.

V is TRBV15 and J is TRBJ1-1, with 8 bases matching TRBD1. CDR1 and CDR2 from the germline V gene are LNHNV and YYDKDF (reference sequence). The CDR3 contains 15 residues. The junction had 7 bases not matched to a gene; V was cut back by 0 bases and J by 7 bases. CDR3: CATSRDGQGSSEAFF. DNA for the CDR3: TGTGCCACCAGCAGAGATGGACAGGGTTCGAGTGAAGCTTTCTTT.

The chain has TRBV6-1 and TRBJ2-2; TRBD2 matches 9 bases. Trimming took 0 bases from V and 4 from J; bases not matched to a gene: 0. In germline, CDR1 is MNHNS, CDR2 SASEGT. The length of the CDR3 is 15 residues. The CDR3 is CASSEASGSTGELFF. Written as DNA, the CDR3 is TGTGCCAGCAGTGAAGCTAGCGGGAGCACCGGGGAGCTGTTTTTT.

As DNA, the CDR3 is TGCAGCGTAGCAGGGGGCGGCGGGACTGAAGCTTTCTTT. This translates into CSVAGGGGTEAFF. The chain couples TRBV29-1 to TRBJ1-1, with TRBD1 identical over 8 bases. CDR1 SQVTM and CDR2 ANQGSEA come from the germline V gene. V shed 6 bases, J shed 5 bases, and the junction held 8 bases outside the gene matches. This CDR3 comprises 13 residues.

The chain uses TRBV5-1 and TRBJ1-4; a weak D match, TRBD1 (5 bases). The CDR3 spans 14 residues. The ends were cut back, 3 bases at V and 8 bases at J, with 14 bases in the middle. CDR1 and CDR2 (germline): SGHRS, YFSETQ. The CDR3 loop reads CASSWGGSWEKLFF. CDR3 DNA sequence: TGCGCCAGCAGCTGGGGGGGTTCTTGGGAAAAACTGTTTTTT.

This chain links TRBV2 with TRBJ2-2; unclear D gene. Germline loops: CDR1 SNHLY, CDR2 FYNNEI. V was shortened by 3 bases and J by 6 bases, with 11 bases between the two germline ends. The CDR3 contains 14 residues. The CDR3 nucleotides are TGTGCCAGCAGTGAGACTTCACCAGCCGGGGAGCTGTTTTTT. It translates to CASSETSPAGELFF.

This clone was detected only once. The chain is built from TRBV19 and TRBJ2-1; 7 nucleotides match TRBD2. Germline V lookup: CDR1 LNHDA, CDR2 SQIVND (reference sequence). The CDR3 contains 15 residues. The V segment lost 4 bases and the J segment 8 bases; nucleotides outside the gene matches: 11. In DNA, the CDR3 is TGTGCCAGTAGTACGCTAGCGGCGCGTCTGGATGAGCAGTTCTTC. Its protein is CASSTLAARLDEQFF.

The chain employs TRBV12-1 and TRBJ2-5; the table's D call of TRBD1 was not tested on the DNA. TRBV12-1 is annotated as a pseudogene. The CDR3 loop spans 14 amino acids. As DNA, the CDR3 is TGTGCCAGCAGCTTTGAAGGGGCCCAAGAGACCCAGTACTTC. Protein: CASSFEGAQETQYF.

CDR3 in amino acids: CASSQGHEQYF. The CDR3 coding sequence is TGTGCCAGCAGCCAAGGGCACGAGCAGTACTTC. This sequence joins TRBV3-1 (or the pseudogene TRBV3-2) and TRBJ2-7; D unresolved. V was pared by 1 base and J by 5 bases, with 3 bases between. Germline values: CDR1 LGHDT, CDR2 YNNKEL (reference sequence). The CDR3 totals 11 residues.